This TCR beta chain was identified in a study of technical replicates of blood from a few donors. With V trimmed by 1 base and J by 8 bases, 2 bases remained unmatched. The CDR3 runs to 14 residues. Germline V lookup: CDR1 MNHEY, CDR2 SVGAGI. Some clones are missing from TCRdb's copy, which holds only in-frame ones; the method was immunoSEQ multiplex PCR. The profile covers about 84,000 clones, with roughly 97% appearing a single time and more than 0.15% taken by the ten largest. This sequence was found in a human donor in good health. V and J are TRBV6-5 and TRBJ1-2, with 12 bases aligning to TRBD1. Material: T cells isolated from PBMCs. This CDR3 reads CASSYLGQGAGYTF. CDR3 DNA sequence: TGTGCCAGCAGTTACTTGGGACAGGGGGCCGGCTACACCTTC.